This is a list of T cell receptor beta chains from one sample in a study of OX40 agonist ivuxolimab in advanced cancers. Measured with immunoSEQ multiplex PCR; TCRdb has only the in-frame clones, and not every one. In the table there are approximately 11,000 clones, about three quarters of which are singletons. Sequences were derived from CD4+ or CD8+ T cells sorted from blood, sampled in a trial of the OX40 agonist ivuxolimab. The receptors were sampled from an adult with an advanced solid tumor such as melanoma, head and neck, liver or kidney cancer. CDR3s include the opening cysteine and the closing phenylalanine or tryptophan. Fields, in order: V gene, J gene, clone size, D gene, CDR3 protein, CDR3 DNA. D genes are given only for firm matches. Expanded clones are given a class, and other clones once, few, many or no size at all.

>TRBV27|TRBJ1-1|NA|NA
CASSLQTPGTEAFF
TGTGCCAGCAGTTTACAGACCCCGGGAACTGAAGCTTTCTTT
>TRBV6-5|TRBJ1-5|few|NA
CASGWEPQHF
TGTGCCAGCGGCTGGGAGCCCCAGCATTTT
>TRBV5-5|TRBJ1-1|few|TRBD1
CASSLGNRGNTEAFF
TGTGCCAGCAGCTTGGGAAACAGGGGGAACACTGAAGCTTTCTTT
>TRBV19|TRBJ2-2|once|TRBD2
CASSIATSVMTTGELFF
TGTGCCAGTAGTATAGCGACTAGCGTTATGACCACCGGGGAGCTGTTTTTT
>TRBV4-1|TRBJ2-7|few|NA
CASSQTGNSYEQYF
TGCGCCAGCAGCCAGACAGGAAACTCCTACGAGCAGTACTTC
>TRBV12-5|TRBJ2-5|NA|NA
CASGLLAGTPQETQYF
TGTGCTAGTGGTTTGCTGGCCGGGACTCCCCAAGAGACCCAGTACTTC
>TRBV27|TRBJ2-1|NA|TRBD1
CASSLDWTGDNEQFF
TGTGCCAGCAGTTTAGATTGGACAGGGGACAATGAGCAGTTCTTC
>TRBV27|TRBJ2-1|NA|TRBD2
CASRLGTSGGYNEQFF
TGTGCCAGCAGGTTAGGGACTAGCGGGGGGTACAATGAGCAGTTCTTC
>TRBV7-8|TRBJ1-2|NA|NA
CASSLSGGADGYTF
TGTGCCAGCAGCTTAAGCGGGGGAGCGGATGGCTACACCTTC
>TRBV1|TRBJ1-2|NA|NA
CTSRPYRVRKTYGYTF
TGCACCAGCAGGCCGTACCGTGTGCGAAAGACCTATGGCTACACCTTC
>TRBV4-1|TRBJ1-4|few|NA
CASSPRQGGEKLFF
TGCGCCAGCAGCCCGCGTCAGGGCGGAGAAAAACTGTTTTTT
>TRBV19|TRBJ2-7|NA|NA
CASSIGPFYEQYF
TGTGCCAGTAGTATAGGGCCGTTCTACGAGCAGTACTTC
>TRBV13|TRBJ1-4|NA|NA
CASSLATNEKLFF
TGTGCCAGCAGCTTAGCAACTAATGAAAAACTGTTTTTT
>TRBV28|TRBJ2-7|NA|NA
CAGPQGEGRWNEQYF
TGTGCCGGGCCCCAGGGGGAGGGGAGGTGGAACGAGCAGTACTTC
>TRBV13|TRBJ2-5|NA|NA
CASSLWGLGETQYF
TGTGCCAGCAGCTTATGGGGTCTCGGGGAGACCCAGTACTTC